This entry lists 25 T cell receptor beta chains sequenced from one sample in a study of blood T cell repertoires in COVID-19. Only in-frame clones appear in the TCRdb table, and some are missing; sequencing was by immunoSEQ multiplex PCR. This sample has approximately 500,000 clones, with around 90% found just once. Sequencing was carried out using peripheral blood. These receptors all come from a woman between 45 and 60 years old with COVID-19, enrolled during active disease.

J is TRBJ1-1 and V is TRBV19, with 8 nucleotides matching TRBD1. Germline loops: CDR1 LNHDA, CDR2 SQIVND (reference sequence). The V and J ends lost 8 bases and 4 bases, in that order; junction bases with no gene match: 6. The CDR3 length is 13 residues. This CDR3 reads CASRLTGVTEAFF. CDR3 sequence (DNA): TGTGCCAGTCGACTGACAGGGGTCACTGAAGCTTTCTTT.

This clone appeared a few times. The gene calls are TRBV2 and TRBJ2-2, with 10 bases that match TRBD1. There are 14 residues in the CDR3. In germline, CDR1 is SNHLY, CDR2 FYNNEI. V was pared by 7 bases and J by 4 bases, with 3 bases of the junction left unmatched. In nucleotides, the CDR3 is TGTGCCAGCAAGGGACAGGGGACCACCGGGGAGCTGTTTTTT. Residues: CASKGQGTTGELFF.

This chain connects TRBV2 to TRBJ2-2, with TRBD1 matching over 10 bases. The CDR3 spans 19 residues. The germline V gene has CDR1 SNHLY and CDR2 FYNNEI. Trimming removed 6 bases from V and 0 bases from J; junction bases left unmatched: 13. The CDR3 here is CASRLPRTGGTANTGELFF. In DNA, the CDR3 is TGTGCCAGCAGGCTCCCTCGGACAGGGGGTACTGCGAACACCGGGGAGCTGTTTTTT.

The chain has TRBV4-1 and TRBJ2-1, with 15 nucleotides matching TRBD2. The CDR3 runs 17 residues. Germline assignment: CDR1 MGHRA and CDR2 YSYEKL. With V trimmed by 4 bases and J by 7 bases, 8 bases remained unmatched. The chain's CDR3 is CASSPRTSGGELNEQFF. The DNA for the CDR3 is TGCGCCAGCAGCCCTCGGACTAGCGGGGGGGAATTGAATGAGCAGTTCTTC.

In regard to this clone: The sample contains more than one DNA sequence encoding this CDR3. The chain carries TRBV30 and TRBJ1-5; D gene unclear. The germline CDR1 and CDR2 sequences are GTSNPN and SVGIG (reference sequence). V was clipped by 0 bases and J by 0 bases, with 3 bases between them. CDR3 size: 13 residues. The CDR3 sequence: CAWSVNSNQPQHF. CDR3 bases: TGTGCCTGGAGTGTTAATAGCAATCAGCCCCAGCATTTT. The complete variable domain, with remaining parts taken from reference TRBV30 and TRBJ1-5, reads SQTIHQWPATLVQPVGSPLSLECTVEGTSNPNLYWYRQAAGRGLQLLFYSVGIGQISSEVPQNLSASRPQDRQFILSSKKLLLSDSGFYLCAWSVNSNQPQHFGDGTRLSIL.

V usage is TRBV2 and J usage is TRBJ1-1; TRBD1 might be the D (6 bases). Germline V lookup: CDR1 SNHLY, CDR2 FYNNEI. CDR3 size: 14 residues. V was pared by 7 bases and J by 4 bases, with 16 bases between. CDR3 DNA: TGTGCCAGCATGACAGGAATAGGGCCCACTGAAGCTTTCTTT. Its translation: CASMTGIGPTEAFF.

This sequence joins TRBV24-1 and TRBJ1-1, with D possibly matching TRBD1 (6 bases). The V end was cut by 4 bases, the J end by 5 bases, with 22 bases between. The CDR3 is 17 residues long. Germline CDR1 reads KGHDR; CDR2 reads SFDVKD. Here the CDR3 DNA reads TGTGCCACCAGTGACAACCACTCGGGGGGCGGGGGGACTGAAGCTTTCTTT. Its protein is CATSDNHSGGGGTEAFF.

This clone showed up just a few times. This chain uses TRBV25-1 with TRBJ2-2, with 7 bases fitting TRBD1. The CDR3 sequence is 14 residues long. Germline values: CDR1 MGHDK, CDR2 SYGVNS. With 5 bases clipped from V and 3 bases from J, the junction kept 3 bases outside the gene matches. Here the CDR3 DNA reads TGTGCCAGCAGTCAGCAGGGGGACACCGGGGAGCTGTTTTTT. This encodes CASSQQGDTGELFF.

This clone was found once. The chain employs TRBV30 and TRBJ2-7; 7 nucleotides agree with TRBD2. This CDR3 is built from 12 residues. Germline V gene lookup returns CDR1 GTSNPN and CDR2 SVGIG (reference sequence). Trimming at V came to 5 bases and at J to 4 bases, leaving 5 bases not matched to a gene. The CDR3 sequence: CAWGTTGYEQYF. As DNA, the CDR3 is TGTGCCTGGGGGACTACGGGGTACGAGCAGTACTTC. The entire variable domain, with the rest obtained from reference TRBV30 and TRBJ2-7, is as follows: SQTIHQWPATLVQPVGSPLSLECTVEGTSNPNLYWYRQAAGRGLQLLFYSVGIGQISSEVPQNLSASRPQDRQFILSSKKLLLSDSGFYLCAWGTTGYEQYFGPGTRLTVT.

The gene calls are TRBV9 and TRBJ1-2; D is unclear. Trimming cost V 3 bases and J 0 bases, with 21 bases left between them. The CDR3 contains 18 residues. Germline V gives CDR1 SGDLS, CDR2 YYNGEE. The DNA of the CDR3 is TGTGCCAGCAGCGCGAGTTTCGAACAGACACAGACTAACTATGGCTACACCTTC. It yields the protein CASSASFEQTQTNYGYTF.

The sample holds one count of this clone. The sample has other DNA sequences that encode this CDR3 too. This chain connects TRBV5-1 to TRBJ1-2; TRBD1 aligns across 7 bases. The CDR3 length is 13 residues. V lost 0 bases, J lost 7 bases, and 3 bases stayed unmatched. Germline CDR1 reads SGHRS; CDR2 reads YFSETQ. This CDR3 reads CASSLVGQSGYTF. The CDR3 region has the DNA TGCGCCAGCAGCTTGGTGGGACAGTCTGGCTACACCTTC.

The table lists this clone with a count of one. The CDR3 sequence is CASSGEWDTDTQYF. The CDR3 DNA sequence: TGCGCCAGTTCAGGGGAGTGGGACACAGATACGCAGTATTTT. The rearrangement uses TRBV5-1 and TRBJ2-3; possible D gene TRBD1, 6 bases. Germline-derived CDR1 and CDR2 are SGHRS and YFSETQ. This CDR3 contains 14 residues. V lost 8 bases to trimming and J lost 2 bases, with 15 bases between them.

The chain employs TRBV29-1 and TRBJ1-2; TRBD1 is a possible D gene (6 bases). Per the germline V gene, CDR1 is SQVTM and CDR2 is ANQGSEA. This CDR3 spans 13 amino acids. With 1 base removed from V and 10 bases from J, the gap between germline ends came to 16 bases. The CDR3 region has the DNA TGCAGCGTTGAAGCCCTTAAACAGGGTCTCTACACCTTC. This translates into CSVEALKQGLYTF.

This chain connects TRBV2 to TRBJ1-2; D perhaps matches TRBD1 (6 bases). From germline, CDR1 is SNHLY and CDR2 FYNNEI. With 6 bases removed from V and 5 bases from J, the gap between germline ends came to 16 bases. The CDR3 is 14 amino acids. CDR3 residues: CASSTQGKGYGYTF. Written as DNA, the CDR3 is TGTGCCAGCAGCACCCAGGGGAAGGGGTATGGCTACACCTTC.

CDR3 loop: CASGLPRDGLAPYEQYF. CDR3 DNA sequence: TGTGCTAGTGGTTTGCCACGAGACGGGTTGGCTCCCTACGAGCAGTACTTC. The chain employs TRBV12-5 and TRBJ2-7; D is unclear. The germline gives CDR1 LGHNT, CDR2 FRNRAP. V gave up 2 bases and J gave up 2 bases, with 19 bases separating them. This CDR3 has 17 amino acids.

The CDR3 reads CASSLVSSYEQYF. The CDR3 bases are TGTGCCAGCAGTTTAGTCTCTTCCTACGAGCAGTACTTC. The genes are TRBV28 and TRBJ2-7; D unclear. The germline CDR1 and CDR2 sequences are MDHEN and SYDVKM. V was cut by 2 bases and J by 1 base, with 6 bases left in between. CDR3 size: 13 residues.

CDR3 DNA sequence: TGTGCCACCAGCAGAGATCGCGGGAAGGCACAACTTTCCTACGAGCAGTACTTC. It codes for CATSRDRGKAQLSYEQYF. The chain has TRBV15 and TRBJ2-7; weak D call: TRBD2 (6 bases). The CDR3 consists of 18 residues. Per germline, CDR1 LNHNV and CDR2 YYDKDF (reference sequence). V lost 0 bases to trimming and J lost 1 base, with 19 bases between them.

This rearrangement joins TRBV5-1 to TRBJ1-1; possible D gene TRBD1, 5 bases. The germline V gene encodes CDR1 SGHRS and CDR2 YFSETQ. The CDR3 sequence is 13 residues long. V was shortened by 1 base and J by 7 bases, with 11 bases between the two germline ends. The DNA of the CDR3 is TGCGCCAGCAGCTTGCGGCAGGGTGATGAAGCTTTCTTT. Its translation is CASSLRQGDEAFF.

The chain is built from TRBV3-1 (or the pseudogene TRBV3-2) and TRBJ2-1, with 8 bases fitting TRBD1. The CDR3 loop spans 15 amino acids. Germline assignment: CDR1 LGHDT and CDR2 YNNKEL (reference sequence). Trimming removed 3 bases from V and 6 bases from J; junction bases left unmatched: 7. CDR3 nucleotide sequence: TGTGCCAGCAGCCAGTTCGGGACAGGAGTCAATGAGCAGTTCTTC. It yields the protein CASSQFGTGVNEQFF.

This clone was observed once. As DNA, the CDR3 is TGTGCCACCAGCAGAGTCTTGTCCTCCGGGACAGGGAGTTTTGCTGAAGCTTTCTTT. This gives the protein CATSRVLSSGTGSFAEAFF. V is TRBV15 and J is TRBJ1-1, with 9 bases identical to TRBD1. The ends lost 1 base at V and 6 bases at J; junction bases unmatched: 18. The germline gives CDR1 LNHNV, CDR2 YYDKDF (reference sequence). CDR3 length equals 19 residues.

The chain combines TRBV5-8 with TRBJ1-5; D uncertain. Germline CDR1 reads SGHTS; CDR2 reads YDEGEE. The ends were cut back, 4 bases at V and 4 bases at J, with 15 bases in the middle. The CDR3 has 15 amino acids. CDR3 residues: CASSPGELHNQPQHF. The CDR3 coding sequence is TGTGCCAGCAGCCCCGGAGAGCTACATAATCAGCCCCAGCATTTT.

The V gene is TRBV5-6, the J gene TRBJ1-2; TRBD1 matches at 7 bases. The germline V gene has CDR1 SGHDT and CDR2 YYEEEE. The length of the CDR3 is 19 residues. J gave up 5 bases and V 3 bases, and 22 bases lay outside the gene matches. As DNA, the CDR3 is TGTGCCAGCAGCTCTTACCGACAGGGAAGGGAAGGTTTCGGGTATGGCTACACCTTC. Its translation is CASSSYRQGREGFGYGYTF. Combining the CDR3 with reference TRBV5-6 and TRBJ1-2 gives the whole variable domain DAGVTQSPTHLIKTRGQQVTLRCSPKSGHDTVSWYQQALGQGPQFIFQYYEEEERQRGNFPDRFSGHQFPNYSSELNVNALLLGDSALYLCASSSYRQGREGFGYGYTFGSGTRLTVV.

This clone came up once. The CDR3 DNA is TGTGCCACCAGCCTGGGACAGAATGAAAAACTGTTTTTT. Amino acids: CATSLGQNEKLFF. V is TRBV24-1 and J is TRBJ1-4; 7 bases match TRBD1. The CDR3 consists of 13 residues. CDR1 and CDR2 (germline): KGHDR, SFDVKD. The V and J ends lost 7 bases and 5 bases, in that order; junction bases with no gene match: 3.

The CDR3 nucleotides are TGTGCCAGCAGCCTGACAGTTACCCACAAAAACATTCAGTACTTC. This sequence encodes CASSLTVTHKNIQYF. V and J are TRBV27 and TRBJ2-4, with D maybe TRBD1 (5 bases). Germline loops: CDR1 MNHEY, CDR2 SMNVEV (reference sequence). Trimming removed 6 bases from V and 3 bases from J, with 15 bases in between. The CDR3 covers 15 residues.

The chain has TRBV2 and TRBJ2-1; TRBD2 matches at 9 bases. V lost 6 bases, J lost 5 bases, and 8 bases stayed unmatched. Looked up from germline, CDR1 is SNHLY and CDR2 is FYNNEI. This CDR3 is 15 amino acids long. In DNA form, the CDR3 reads TGTGCCAGCAGCCCTTTTAGCGGGGGAAACAATGAGCAGTTCTTC. This encodes CASSPFSGGNNEQFF.